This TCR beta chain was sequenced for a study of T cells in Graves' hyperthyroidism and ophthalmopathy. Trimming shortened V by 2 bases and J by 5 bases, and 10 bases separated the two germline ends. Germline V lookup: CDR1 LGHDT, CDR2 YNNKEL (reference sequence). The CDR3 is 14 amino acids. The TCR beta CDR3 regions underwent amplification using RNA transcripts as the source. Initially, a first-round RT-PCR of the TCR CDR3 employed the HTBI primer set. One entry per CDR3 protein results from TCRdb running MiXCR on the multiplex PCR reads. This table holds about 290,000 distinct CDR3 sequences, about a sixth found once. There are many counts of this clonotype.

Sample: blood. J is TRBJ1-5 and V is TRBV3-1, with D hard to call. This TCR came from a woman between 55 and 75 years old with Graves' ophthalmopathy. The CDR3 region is CASSQRRVHQPQHF. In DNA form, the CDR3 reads TGTGCCAGCAGCCAAAGAAGGGTACATCAGCCCCAGCATTTT. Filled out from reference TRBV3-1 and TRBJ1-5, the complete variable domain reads DTAVSQTPKYLVTQMGNDKSIKCEQNLGHDTMYWYKQDSKKFLKIMFSYNNKELIINETVPNRFSPKSPDKAHLNLHINSLELGDSAVYFCASSQRRVHQPQHFGDGTRLSIL.